This is a list of T cell receptor beta chains from one sample in a study of cytomegalovirus exposure and HLA in healthy donors. Produced via immunoSEQ multiplex PCR; TCRdb's table is partial and in-frame only. Of about 90,000 clones in the sample, about 73% are singletons; the top ten hold 4.6%. Sequenced: PBMCs. All receptors come from a woman in her forties in good health and CMV-seropositive. The CDR3 runs from the conserved cysteine through the conserved F or W. D genes are given only for firm matches. The size entry is marked missing in some rows and otherwise reads once, few, many or a size class.

V gene,CDR3 length,clone size,D gene,J gene,CDR3 protein,CDR3 DNA
TRBV27,14,once,NA,TRBJ2-7,CASSLSLSFYEQYF,TGTGCCAGCAGTTTAAGCCTCTCCTTTTACGAGCAGTACTTC
TRBV2,14,NA,NA,TRBJ1-4,CASSRTVRNEKLFF,TGTGCCAGCAGTAGGACAGTAAGGAATGAAAAACTGTTTTTT
TRBV6-5,15,once,NA,TRBJ2-7,CASSYSGGRRGEQYF,TGTGCCAGCAGTTATTCAGGAGGCAGGAGGGGCGAGCAGTACTTC
TRBV11-2,15,NA,TRBD2,TRBJ2-7,CASSLAGGEHYEQYF,TGTGCCAGCAGCTTAGCCGGGGGGGAGCACTACGAGCAGTACTTC
TRBV13,14,NA,TRBD2,TRBJ2-7,CASSPRGGLYEQYF,TGTGCCAGCAGCCCTCGGGGAGGGCTCTACGAGCAGTACTTC
TRBV28,13,NA,NA,TRBJ2-1,CASMRGGDNEQFF,TGTGCCAGCATGCGGGGAGGAGACAATGAGCAGTTCTTC
TRBV27,12,NA,NA,TRBJ2-7,CASRNSFYEQYF,TGTGCCAGCAGGAATAGCTTCTACGAGCAGTACTTC
TRBV2,12,NA,NA,TRBJ1-2,CASSVLNYGYTF,TGTGCCAGCAGTGTTCTAAACTATGGCTACACCTTC
TRBV5-1,13,NA,TRBD1,TRBJ2-7,CASSSGTGYEQYF,TGCGCCAGCAGCTCCGGGACAGGCTACGAGCAGTACTTC
TRBV23-1,13,few,TRBD2,TRBJ2-7,CASSLSRGYEQYF,TGCGCCAGCAGTCTGTCGCGGGGGTACGAGCAGTACTTC
TRBV19,15,NA,NA,TRBJ2-3,CASRDQSRATGTQYF,TGTGCCAGTAGAGACCAATCCCGGGCGACAGGTACGCAGTATTTT
TRBV6-4,17,NA,TRBD1,TRBJ2-7,CASSRYQGAPSSYEQYF,TGTGCCAGCAGTCGATACCAGGGGGCCCCCAGCTCCTACGAGCAGTACTTC
TRBV7-8,16,NA,TRBD2,TRBJ2-2,CASSLGAGGHTGELFF,TGTGCCAGCAGCTTAGGGGCGGGAGGTCACACCGGGGAGCTGTTTTTT
TRBV28,19,NA,TRBD2,TRBJ2-3,CASSLFGLAGGPATDTQYF,TGTGCCAGCAGTTTATTTGGTCTAGCGGGAGGGCCGGCCACAGATACGCAGTATTTT
TRBV25-1,15,NA,NA,TRBJ1-1,CASSEQGSHNTEAFF,TGTGCCAGCAGTGAACAGGGCTCCCATAACACTGAAGCTTTCTTT
TRBV27,18,NA,TRBD2,TRBJ2-5,CASSQGASGRAGRETQYF,TGTGCCAGCAGTCAAGGGGCTAGCGGGAGGGCTGGTCGGGAGACCCAGTACTTC
TRBV5-8,14,once,NA,TRBJ2-4,CASSFSDRKNIQYF,TGTGCCAGCAGCTTCTCAGACAGGAAAAACATTCAGTACTTC
TRBV4-1,15,NA,NA,TRBJ2-5,CASSPLGTGGETQYF,TGCGCCAGCAGCCCCCTGGGCACAGGTGGAGAGACCCAGTACTTC
TRBV4-1,12,NA,NA,TRBJ2-1,CASSQVHNEQFF,TGCGCCAGCAGCCAAGTTCATAATGAGCAGTTCTTC
TRBV19,14,NA,NA,TRBJ2-7,CASSSQAVSSEQYF,TGTGCCAGTAGTAGCCAGGCAGTTTCCAGCGAGCAGTACTTC
TRBV29-1,13,NA,TRBD1,TRBJ2-4,CSVEGQGINIQYF,TGCAGCGTTGAAGGACAGGGGATAAACATTCAGTACTTC
TRBV5-4,14,NA,TRBD2,TRBJ2-3,CASSEGTSGGTQYF,TGTGCCAGCAGCGAAGGGACTAGCGGAGGTACGCAGTATTTT
TRBV15,16,NA,NA,TRBJ1-3,CATSRDGQISGNTIYF,TGTGCCACCAGCAGAGATGGACAGATCTCTGGAAACACCATATATTTT
TRBV28,12,once,NA,TRBJ2-7,CASSAGTYEQYF,TGTGCCAGCAGTGCAGGGACCTACGAGCAGTACTTC
TRBV5-5,18,few,TRBD2,TRBJ2-3,CASSSSTSGRARTDTQYF,TGTGCCAGCAGCTCCAGCACTAGCGGGAGGGCCCGCACAGATACGCAGTATTTT
TRBV2,13,NA,NA,TRBJ1-3,CASMFNSGNTIYF,TGTGCCAGCATGTTCAACTCTGGAAACACCATATATTTT
TRBV7-7,14,NA,NA,TRBJ2-5,CASSLVSGQETQYF,TGTGCTAGCAGCTTAGTGTCAGGTCAAGAGACCCAGTACTTC
TRBV7-2,18,NA,TRBD2,TRBJ2-1,CASSLGPGGGMGGDEQFF,TGTGCCAGCAGCTTAGGGCCCGGGGGGGGGATGGGGGGTGATGAGCAGTTCTTC
TRBV11-3,15,NA,NA,TRBJ2-5,CASSLRQWYQETQYF,TGTGCCAGCAGCCTTCGACAGTGGTACCAAGAGACCCAGTACTTC
TRBV11-3,12,once,NA,TRBJ2-1,CASSLIGGEQFF,TGTGCCAGCAGCTTAATCGGGGGTGAGCAGTTCTTC
TRBV27,14,NA,NA,TRBJ2-7,CASSSAQGLYEQYF,TGTGCCAGCAGCTCCGCGCAGGGACTTTACGAGCAGTACTTC
TRBV14,17,NA,TRBD2,TRBJ2-7,CASSQETSGSIPGEQYF,TGTGCCAGCAGCCAAGAAACTAGCGGGAGTATTCCTGGGGAGCAGTACTTC
TRBV4-1,17,few,TRBD2,TRBJ2-7,CASSQVPLSGSYSEQYF,TGCGCCAGCAGCCAAGTTCCCCTTAGCGGGAGCTATTCCGAGCAGTACTTC
TRBV11-1,16,NA,NA,TRBJ2-1,CASSLAGGPAPHEQFF,TGTGCCAGCAGCTTAGCGGGAGGTCCAGCCCCCCATGAGCAGTTCTTC
TRBV27,13,NA,TRBD2,TRBJ2-1,CASKLAGVYEQFF,TGTGCCAGCAAGCTAGCGGGAGTATATGAGCAGTTCTTC
TRBV30,14,NA,TRBD1,TRBJ1-1,CAWSTGGVPTEAFF,TGTGCCTGGTCAACAGGGGGCGTACCCACTGAAGCTTTCTTT
TRBV6-4,13,NA,TRBD1,TRBJ2-1,CASGTGSESEQFF,TGTGCCAGCGGGACAGGGAGTGAGTCGGAGCAGTTCTTC
TRBV30,14,NA,NA,TRBJ2-2,CAWSVGVIAGELFF,TGTGCCTGGAGTGTTGGAGTTATCGCCGGGGAGCTGTTTTTT
TRBV18,15,NA,NA,TRBJ1-3,CASSPKSGEGNTIYF,TGTGCCAGCTCACCAAAATCAGGGGAAGGAAACACCATATATTTT
TRBV11-2,14,NA,TRBD1,TRBJ1-2,CASSFGQGVSGYTF,TGTGCCAGCAGCTTCGGACAGGGGGTATCTGGCTACACCTTC
TRBV19,18,once,TRBD1,TRBJ1-5,CASICEDRTFFNDQPQHF,TGTGCCAGTATCTGCGAGGACAGGACGTTTTTTAATGATCAGCCCCAGCATTTT
TRBV19,13,NA,NA,TRBJ1-3,CASSLYSGNTIYF,TGTGCCAGTAGTCTATACTCTGGAAACACCATATATTTT
TRBV6-1,15,NA,TRBD2,TRBJ2-5,CASSEAAGDQETQYF,TGTGCCAGCAGTGAAGCGGCGGGGGATCAAGAGACCCAGTACTTC
TRBV7-7,14,once,TRBD1,TRBJ2-1,CASGPGQGVNEQFF,TGTGCTAGCGGACCGGGACAGGGGGTAAATGAGCAGTTCTTC
TRBV6-5,12,NA,TRBD2,TRBJ2-7,CASQVTSGAQYF,TGTGCCAGCCAAGTGACTAGCGGGGCTCAGTACTTC
TRBV7-3,15,NA,TRBD1,TRBJ2-1,CASSRGQGYYNEQFF,TGTGCCAGCAGCCGGGGACAGGGGTACTACAATGAGCAGTTCTTC
TRBV2,16,NA,TRBD2,TRBJ2-5,CASSAAGGRVMETQYF,TGTGCCAGCAGTGCAGCGGGAGGTCGGGTTATGGAGACCCAGTACTTC